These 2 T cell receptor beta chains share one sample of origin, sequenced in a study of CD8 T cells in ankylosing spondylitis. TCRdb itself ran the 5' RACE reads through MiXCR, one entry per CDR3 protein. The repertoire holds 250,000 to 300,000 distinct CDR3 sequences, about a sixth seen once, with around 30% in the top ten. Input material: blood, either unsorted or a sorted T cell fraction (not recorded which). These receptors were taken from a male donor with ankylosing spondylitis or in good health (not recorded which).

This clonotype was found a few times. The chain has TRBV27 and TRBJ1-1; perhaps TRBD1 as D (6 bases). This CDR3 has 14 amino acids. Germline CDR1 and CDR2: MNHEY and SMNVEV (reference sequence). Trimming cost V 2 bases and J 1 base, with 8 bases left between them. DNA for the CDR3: TGTGCCAGCAGTTTACACAGGGCGAACACTGAAGCTTTCTTT. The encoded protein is CASSLHRANTEAFF.

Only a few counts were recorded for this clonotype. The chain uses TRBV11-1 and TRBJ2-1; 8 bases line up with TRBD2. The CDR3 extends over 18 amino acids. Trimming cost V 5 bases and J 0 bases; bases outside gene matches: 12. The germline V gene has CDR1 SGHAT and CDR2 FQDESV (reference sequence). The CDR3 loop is CASSPASGFPSSYNEQFF. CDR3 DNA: TGTGCCAGCAGCCCCGCTAGCGGGTTTCCAAGCTCCTACAATGAGCAGTTCTTC. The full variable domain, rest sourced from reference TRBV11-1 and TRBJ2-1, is EAEVAQSPRYKITEKSQAVAFWCDPISGHATLYWYRQILGQGPELLVQFQDESVVDDSQLPKDRFSAERLKGVDSTLKIQPAELGDSAMYLCASSPASGFPSSYNEQFFGPGTRLTVL.